This T cell receptor beta chain was retrieved from a study of blood T cell repertoires in COVID-19. Study context: Acute and convalescent COVID-19 samples came from the United States, Italy and Spain. Sample material is recorded as cDNA or gDNA derived from T cells, B-cell-depleted T cells, or PBMCs.

TCRdb's copy holds only in-frame clones and misses some; the assay was immunoSEQ multiplex PCR. The sample has approximately 190,000 clones, around 90% seen once. Germline loops: CDR1 LNHDA, CDR2 SQIVND (reference sequence). This CDR3 spans 16 amino acids. The ends were cut back, 3 bases at V and 0 bases at J, with 12 bases in the middle. The V call is TRBV19, the J call TRBJ1-3; tentative D call: TRBD1 (6 bases). The receptor comes from a man aged 40-55 years with active or convalescent COVID-19. Sequencing input: peripheral blood. The CDR3 loop is CASSILGTHSGNTIYF. The CDR3 DNA reads as TGTGCCAGTAGTATCCTCGGGACACACTCTGGAAACACCATATATTTT.